These T cell receptor beta chains were read from a single sample in a study of blood T cell repertoires in COVID-19. The assay was immunoSEQ multiplex PCR, and TCRdb's table has in-frame clones only and misses some. The sample has fewer than 200,000 clones, about 80% seen once; the top ten hold 7%. The source material was peripheral blood. The receptors were gathered from a woman between 35 and 50 years old with COVID-19, enrolled during active disease. CDR3s leave out the opening cysteine and the closing phenylalanine or tryptophan.

j_gene | v_gene | CDR3aa
TRBJ1-5 | TRBV3-1/TRBV3-2 | ASSQARSQPQH
TRBJ2-1 | TRBV27 | ASRSWYESSYNEQF
TRBJ2-6 | TRBV6-4 | ASSVGDSSGANVLT
TRBJ2-5 | TRBV2 | ASSLALAGDQEAQY
TRBJ2-7 | TRBV25-1 | ASSELGTVSYEQY
TRBJ2-1 | TRBV27 | ASSLRDSIYNEQF
TRBJ2-5 | TRBV3-1/TRBV3-2 | ASSQVASGGTTGETQY
TRBJ1-2 | TRBV11-2 | ASSLDWTGPGYT
TRBJ2-1 | TRBV21-1 | AGGGSNEQF
TRBJ2-2 | TRBV11-2 | ASSYRNRDRALMGELF
TRBJ2-2 | TRBV15 | ATSSEGRAGTGELF
TRBJ2-3 | TRBV7-9 | ASSLPFGGGGDTQY
TRBJ2-3 | TRBV13 | ASSRRTGDITDTQY
TRBJ2-5 | TRBV6-5 | ASSRASQQETQY
TRBJ2-3 | TRBV6-4 | ATALAGGTDTQY
TRBJ2-3 | TRBV5-1 | ASTPGADTQY
TRBJ2-6 | TRBV9 | ASSAQQVGANVLT
TRBJ2-5 | TRBV6-1 | ASSERKGSGAETQY
TRBJ2-7 | TRBV20-1 | SASGPPSSGRVNEQY
TRBJ1-2 | TRBV7-8 | ASGLVRGYT
TRBJ1-5 | TRBV28 | ATKQPGQGGNQPQH
TRBJ2-1 | TRBV11-3 | ASSLGDREGEQF
TRBJ1-1 | TRBV7-3 | ASSSVEAVTEAF
TRBJ2-5 | TRBV5-1 | ASRPQGGQETQY
TRBJ1-1 | TRBV18 | ASSSPGHQNTEAF
TRBJ1-4 | TRBV24-1 | ATSDWGRIRRINEKLF
TRBJ2-7 | TRBV7-9 | ASSLGGQSYEQY
TRBJ2-2 | TRBV5-1 | ASSPSVSNTGELF
TRBJ1-2 | TRBV11-2 | ASSLVQGRGDGYT
TRBJ2-7 | TRBV6-5 | ASSNQLAGEGEQY
TRBJ1-5 | TRBV19 | ASSRQGDQPQH
TRBJ2-1 | TRBV11-2 | ASSLDSYNEQF
TRBJ1-1 | TRBV2 | ASRLQANAHEAF
TRBJ2-5 | TRBV21-1 | ASSKRRRETQY
TRBJ2-1 | TRBV9 | ASSGSTKRGGQVEQF
TRBJ2-7 | TRBV6-5 | ASSGTRAGEQY
TRBJ1-5 | TRBV6-1 | ASTLTGNGQPQH
TRBJ1-1 | TRBV19 | ASMRGTNTEAF
TRBJ2-1 | TRBV3-1/TRBV3-2 | ASSQTGEQF
TRBJ1-2 | TRBV5-5 | ASSLGSNYGYT
TRBJ2-7 | TRBV6-1 | ASSEASGWEQY
TRBJ1-5 | TRBV6-5 | ASRYDITIYQPQH
TRBJ2-1 | TRBV9 | ASSVAGTPANEQF
TRBJ2-1 | TRBV11-2 | ASSFLKSGNEQF
TRBJ2-2 | TRBV12-5 | ATARISGLAGTGELF